A selection of T cell receptor beta chains follows, all from one sample in a study of T cell clonotyping in hematopoietic cell transplantation. Produced via immunoSEQ multiplex PCR; TCRdb's table is partial and in-frame only. The sample has 9,500 to 12,000 clones; around 86% are singletons. The specimen was PBMCs, collected 180 days after allogeneic stem cell transplant. The origin of the receptors is a male patient aged 55-69 years who had an allogeneic stem cell transplant from an unrelated donor, so the T cells may come from the graft donor. Some clones in this sample may be carry-over from other donors' samples. The CDR3 runs from the conserved cysteine through the conserved F or W. The order of the fields is J gene, V gene, clone size, CDR3 protein. The size field is filled for only some rows; it gives once, few, many or a size class.

TRBJ1-1	TRBV5-1	-	CASSLGPTSNTEAFF
TRBJ2-5	TRBV7-9	-	CASSLGAQQETQYF
TRBJ1-2	TRBV5-1	-	CASRGSGRNYGYTF
TRBJ1-1	TRBV6-1	-	CASTQGTFEAFF
TRBJ1-5	TRBV19	-	CASSIRGAGQPQHF
TRBJ1-1	TRBV18	-	CASSPIRLNTEAFF
TRBJ1-6	TRBV7-2	-	CASSRFDRPTLHF
TRBJ2-1	TRBV9	-	CASSVRVSPYNEQFF
TRBJ2-2	TRBV2	-	CASSLSKGTGELFF
TRBJ2-7	TRBV4-1	once	CASSQGGGATYEQYF
TRBJ2-7	TRBV27	-	CASRFGTGNFNEQYF
TRBJ1-5	TRBV19	medium-sized	CASSIGIQPQHF
TRBJ2-7	TRBV29-1	-	CSVEWQGEYEQYF
TRBJ2-2	TRBV28	-	CASSPRLGVVSTGELFF
TRBJ2-7	TRBV5-6	-	CASSLNRQSYEQYF
TRBJ1-2	TRBV29-1	-	CSVGQGNYGYTF
TRBJ2-5	TRBV9	-	CASSLGGQGARETQYF
TRBJ1-5	TRBV19	-	CASSGRSGNQPQHF
TRBJ2-2	TRBV9	-	CASSVASSANTGELFF
TRBJ2-7	TRBV7-2	-	CASSTQRGVSYEQYF
TRBJ2-2	TRBV7-9	-	CASSWWGASGELFF
TRBJ1-2	TRBV10-3	once	CAISEDRGGGYTF
TRBJ1-4	TRBV6-4	-	CASSVRQGQTGEKLFF
TRBJ1-3	TRBV4-3	-	CASSQDRGISGNTIYF
TRBJ1-1	TRBV6-5	-	CASTTVRGANTEAFF
TRBJ2-5	TRBV6-1	-	CASSDRVQETQYF
TRBJ2-3	TRBV4-3	-	CASSQDAANVPDTQYF
TRBJ2-7	TRBV5-6	-	CASSSIGSGDEQYF
-	TRBV19	-	CASSKGYEQYF
TRBJ2-3	TRBV9	-	CASSVGGGSTDTQYF
TRBJ2-1	TRBV4-3	-	CASSRTSGDAYNEQFF
TRBJ1-6	TRBV4-3	-	CASSQGSADSPLHF
TRBJ1-4	TRBV6-6	-	CASSHRGQGTNEKLFF
TRBJ2-7	TRBV7-8	medium-sized	CASSLARTGAYEQYF
TRBJ1-4	TRBV11-1	-	CASSSRDATNEKLFF
TRBJ1-1	TRBV5-1	-	CASSPWGNTEAFF
TRBJ2-1	TRBV6-5	-	CASSSWQARGRNEQFF
TRBJ2-3	TRBV7-3	-	CASSLGPPGSADTQYF
TRBJ1-1	TRBV5-1	-	CASSLTGDRVDTEAFF
TRBJ2-7	TRBV21-1	-	CASTYRALDF
TRBJ2-3	TRBV4-1	-	CASSRTSGGMTDTQYF
TRBJ2-5	TRBV7-9	-	CASSLDQGETQYF
TRBJ1-5	TRBV2	-	CASSEARSGVGQPQHF
TRBJ2-3	TRBV7-8	-	CASSSRLAGGSDTQYF
TRBJ1-2	TRBV6-5	-	CASSYSGQGSYGYTF
TRBJ2-3	TRBV7-6	few	CASSLSTDTQYF
TRBJ1-1	TRBV5-1	-	CASSFYLLQGASEAFF
TRBJ1-2	TRBV7-2	-	CASSPQGNYGYTF
TRBJ1-1	TRBV9	large	CASSVGGGTTEAFF
TRBJ2-7	TRBV19	-	CASSSRRLDEQYF
TRBJ1-5	TRBV6-5	once	CASSSNRNQPQHF